A selection of T cell receptor beta chains follows, all from one sample in a study of OX40 agonist ivuxolimab in advanced cancers. Measured with immunoSEQ multiplex PCR; TCRdb has only the in-frame clones, and not every one. Of approximately 80,000 clones listed, about 85% are singletons. Source: CD4+ or CD8+ T cells sorted from blood, taken in a trial of the OX40 agonist ivuxolimab. Receptors originate from an adult with an advanced solid tumor such as melanoma, head and neck, liver or kidney cancer. The CDR3 runs from the conserved cysteine through the conserved F or W. Each record gives: clone size, CDR3 length, V gene, D gene, J gene, CDR3 protein, CDR3 DNA. The D gene is left open where the match is weak. The listing skips clone size in some rows; elsewhere it reads once, few, many or a size class.

abundance: few
len: 12
v_gene: TRBV10-2
d_gene: -
j_gene: TRBJ2-2
CDR3aa: CASRMGAGELFF
CDR3nt: TGCGCCAGCAGAATGGGAGCCGGGGAGCTGTTTTTT

abundance: -
len: 18
v_gene: TRBV10-3
d_gene: TRBD1
j_gene: TRBJ1-5
CDR3aa: CAISAYRAGQNLNQPQHF
CDR3nt: TGTGCCATCAGTGCCTACCGGGCGGGACAGAATTTAAATCAGCCCCAGCATTTT

abundance: -
len: 16
v_gene: TRBV30
d_gene: TRBD2
j_gene: TRBJ2-1
CDR3aa: CAWSVSGLAGYNEQFF
CDR3nt: TGTGCCTGGAGTGTTAGTGGACTAGCGGGGTACAATGAGCAGTTCTTC

abundance: -
len: 16
v_gene: TRBV9
d_gene: -
j_gene: TRBJ2-3
CDR3aa: CASSVEGASRTDTQYF
CDR3nt: TGTGCCAGCAGCGTAGAAGGGGCCAGCCGCACAGATACGCAGTATTTT

abundance: -
len: 15
v_gene: TRBV28
d_gene: -
j_gene: TRBJ1-1
CDR3aa: CASSSHQDRNTEAFF
CDR3nt: TGTGCCAGCAGTTCGCATCAGGACAGAAACACTGAAGCTTTCTTT

abundance: -
len: 15
v_gene: TRBV14
d_gene: -
j_gene: TRBJ2-5
CDR3aa: CASSQIPAPKETQYF
CDR3nt: TGTGCCAGCAGCCAGATCCCGGCGCCTAAAGAGACCCAGTACTTC

abundance: -
len: 15
v_gene: TRBV5-1
d_gene: -
j_gene: TRBJ2-7
CDR3aa: CASSLRSGPSYEQYF
CDR3nt: TGCGCCAGCAGCTTGCGCTCGGGACCCTCTTACGAGCAGTACTTC

abundance: -
len: 14
v_gene: TRBV9
d_gene: -
j_gene: TRBJ2-2
CDR3aa: CASSVVSESGELFF
CDR3nt: TGTGCCAGCAGCGTAGTCTCAGAAAGCGGGGAGCTGTTTTTT

abundance: once
len: 15
v_gene: TRBV28
d_gene: TRBD2
j_gene: TRBJ2-5
CDR3aa: CASSTGLADQETQYF
CDR3nt: TGTGCCAGCAGTACTGGACTAGCGGACCAAGAGACCCAGTACTTC

abundance: -
len: 16
v_gene: TRBV7-2
d_gene: TRBD2
j_gene: TRBJ2-1
CDR3aa: CASSLISGRADNEQFF
CDR3nt: TGTGCCAGCAGCTTAATCAGCGGGAGGGCCGACAATGAGCAGTTCTTC

abundance: once
len: 14
v_gene: TRBV27
d_gene: -
j_gene: TRBJ2-5
CDR3aa: CASSVKRPQETQYF
CDR3nt: TGTGCCAGCAGCGTTAAACGGCCTCAAGAGACCCAGTACTTC

abundance: few
len: 13
v_gene: TRBV6-1
d_gene: -
j_gene: TRBJ1-4
CDR3aa: CASSVYGGEKLFF
CDR3nt: TGTGCCAGCAGTGTCTACGGCGGTGAAAAACTGTTTTTT

abundance: -
len: 18
v_gene: TRBV11-3
d_gene: -
j_gene: TRBJ2-7
CDR3aa: CASSSPGTGRSNSYEQYF
CDR3nt: TGTGCCAGCAGCTCCCCGGGAACAGGCCGGAGTAACTCCTACGAGCAGTACTTC

abundance: -
len: 13
v_gene: TRBV7-3
d_gene: -
j_gene: TRBJ2-7
CDR3aa: CASSADGGLEQYF
CDR3nt: TGTGCCAGCAGCGCGGACGGTGGGCTCGAGCAGTACTTC

abundance: -
len: 14
v_gene: TRBV28
d_gene: -
j_gene: TRBJ1-4
CDR3aa: CASVMGARNEKLFF
CDR3nt: TGTGCCTCCGTTATGGGGGCACGGAATGAAAAACTGTTTTTT

abundance: -
len: 18
v_gene: TRBV4-1
d_gene: TRBD1
j_gene: TRBJ1-1
CDR3aa: CASSQIQARDRDELGAFF
CDR3nt: TGCGCCAGCAGCCAGATCCAAGCTAGGGACAGGGATGAATTGGGGGCTTTCTTT

abundance: -
len: 18
v_gene: TRBV21-1
d_gene: -
j_gene: TRBJ2-3
CDR3aa: CASSKGPIRLWFTDTQYF
CDR3nt: TGTGCCAGCAGCAAGGGGCCGATCAGGTTGTGGTTTACAGATACGCAGTATTTT

abundance: -
len: 12
v_gene: TRBV29-1
d_gene: -
j_gene: TRBJ1-1
CDR3aa: CSVTVYSTEAFF
CDR3nt: TGCAGCGTCACGGTGTATTCCACTGAAGCTTTCTTT

abundance: -
len: 15
v_gene: TRBV6-5
d_gene: -
j_gene: TRBJ2-7
CDR3aa: CASSYSWQGGAEQYF
CDR3nt: TGTGCCAGCAGTTACTCTTGGCAGGGAGGTGCCGAGCAGTACTTT

abundance: -
len: 12
v_gene: TRBV27
d_gene: TRBD1
j_gene: TRBJ1-4
CDR3aa: CASEGQMRKTVF
CDR3nt: TGTGCCAGCGAGGGACAGATGAGAAAAACTGTTTTT

abundance: -
len: 15
v_gene: TRBV19
d_gene: TRBD1
j_gene: TRBJ2-7
CDR3aa: CASSVTGAASYEQYF
CDR3nt: TGTGCCAGTAGTGTAACAGGGGCCGCGTCCTACGAGCAGTACTTC

abundance: -
len: 15
v_gene: TRBV4-1
d_gene: TRBD2
j_gene: TRBJ2-3
CDR3aa: CASSQDYLAGDTQYF
CDR3nt: TGCGCCAGCAGCCAAGATTACCTAGCGGGAGATACGCAGTATTTT

abundance: few
len: 19
v_gene: TRBV10-3
d_gene: TRBD2
j_gene: TRBJ2-1
CDR3aa: CAISGIDRLTGLAHNEQFF
CDR3nt: TGTGCCATCAGTGGAATAGACAGACTGACGGGACTAGCCCACAATGAGCAGTTCTTC

abundance: -
len: 11
v_gene: TRBV5-4
d_gene: -
j_gene: TRBJ2-1
CDR3aa: CASSRDSEQFF
CDR3nt: TGTGCCAGCAGCCGGGACTCGGAGCAGTTCTTC